This T cell receptor (beta chain) was captured in a study of blood T cells in healthy people across ages. This clonotype came up once. A second about 7 to 12 cycle PCR used barcoded and J-beta primers. MiXCR, run by TCRdb on the 5' RACE reads, gives a single entry per CDR3 protein. Counted here are over 1,500,000 distinct CDR3 sequences, roughly 50% occurring once; the ten biggest clones make up roughly 2%. The CDR3 length is 15 residues. Trimming took 5 bases from V and 0 from J, leaving 10 bases between them. From germline, CDR1 is SGHVS and CDR2 FQNEAQ. This receptor was taken from a middle-aged woman in good health. The material sequenced was blood. The rearrangement uses TRBV7-8 and TRBJ1-4; no definite D call. The CDR3 sequence is CASSITVATNEKLFF. CDR3 nucleotide sequence: TGTGCCAGCAGCATAACAGTTGCAACTAATGAAAAACTGTTTTTT. Full variable domain (missing parts from reference TRBV7-8 and TRBJ1-4): GAGVSQSPRYKVAKRGQDVALRCDPISGHVSLFWYQQALGQGPEFLTYFQNEAQLDKSGLPSDRFFAERPEGSVSTLKIQRTQQEDSAVYLCASSITVATNEKLFFGSGTQLSVL.